These 6 T cell receptor beta chains were sequenced from one sample in a study of CD8 T cells in Susac syndrome. Reverse transcription of roughly 0.45 to 1 ug RNA was carried out with random hexamers. Using its own MiXCR run on the immunoSEQ multiplex PCR reads, TCRdb lists one record per CDR3 protein. The sample consists of approximately 110,000 distinct CDR3 sequences, about 94% of them appearing once. The sequenced sample consisted of CD4+ T cells from PBMCs. These receptors all come from a human donor in good health.

This clonotype occurred once. As DNA, the CDR3 is TGTGCCAGCAGTTATGGTGGGATCTTTCAGCCCCAGCATTTT. This gives the protein CASSYGGIFQPQHF. The chain employs TRBV6-2 or TRBV6-3 and TRBJ1-5; D unclear. CDR1 MNHEY and CDR2 SVGEGT come from the germline V gene. This CDR3 region has 14 residues. V lost 3 bases and J lost 6, with 12 bases in between.

This rearrangement joins TRBV20-1 to TRBJ2-1; 11 nucleotides agree with TRBD2. The CDR3 has 15 amino acids. J lost 1 base, V lost 5 bases, and 4 bases had no gene match. Germline-derived CDR1 and CDR2 are DFQATT and SNEGSKA (reference sequence). CDR3 sequence: CSAYLAGGSYNEQFF. The CDR3 nucleotides are TGCAGTGCTTACTTAGCGGGAGGGTCCTACAATGAGCAGTTCTTC.

This chain connects TRBV10-3 to TRBJ1-1; D is unclear. The V end lost 9 bases, the J end lost 1 base, and 12 bases lay between the germline ends. Germline V CDR1 and CDR2: ENHRY, SYGVKD. The CDR3 length is 13 residues. CDR3 sequence reads: CAIARTANTEAFF. Here the CDR3 DNA reads TGTGCCATAGCCCGGACGGCGAACACTGAAGCTTTCTTT.

The rearrangement joins TRBV4-3 to TRBJ2-2; 9 bases line up with TRBD2. J gave up 4 bases and V 0 bases, and 3 bases lay outside the gene matches. This CDR3 spans 16 amino acids. Germline V gene lookup returns CDR1 LGHNA and CDR2 YSLEER. CDR3: CASSQELAGPTGELFF. CDR3 in DNA: TGCGCCAGCAGCCAAGAGCTAGCGGGACCCACCGGGGAGCTGTTTTTT.

The chain has TRBV5-4 and TRBJ1-2; no reliable D call. Trimming took off 4 bases at V and 3 bases at J, with 13 bases between the two ends. Germline CDR1 is SGHNT and CDR2 is YYREEE (reference sequence). This CDR3 is 14 amino acids long. In DNA form, the CDR3 reads TGTGCCAGCAGCCCTGACCCCAAGGACTATGGCTACACCTTC. This gives the protein CASSPDPKDYGYTF.

CDR3 sequence (DNA): TGCAGTGCTAGATACGCCCCCCCCGGCCGCGGGACTGAAGCTTTCTTT. Translating it yields CSARYAPPGRGTEAFF. The J gene is TRBJ1-1, the V gene TRBV20-1; no reliable D call. V was clipped by 2 bases and J by 5 bases, with 21 bases between them. The CDR3 sequence is 16 residues long. CDR1 is DFQATT, CDR2 SNEGSKA, per germline (reference sequence).